Reported below is one TCR beta chain. The assay was immunoSEQ multiplex PCR, and TCRdb's table has in-frame clones only and misses some. Altogether some 200,000 clones are present, roughly 73% being singletons, with the ten largest covering approximately 10%. This CDR3 region has 14 residues. Germline-derived CDR1 and CDR2 are SGHVS and FQNEAQ. Trimming left V 2 bases short and J 2 bases short, with 9 bases between. This sample was included in a study of cytotoxic CD8 clonotypes in ibrutinib-treated CLL. The overall study: Responses comprised around 24 partial and 2 complete; at median about 68 months, approximately 15 remained remitted and about twelve progressed.

The J gene is TRBJ1-1, the V gene TRBV7-8; no clear D gene. The TCR sequence derives from a human donor with chronic lymphocytic leukemia. Sequenced here: PBMCs, sampled after 12 months of ibrutinib treatment. In nucleotides, the CDR3 is TGTGCCAGCAGCTTATCCGACGGCAACACTGAAGCTTTCTTT. Protein: CASSLSDGNTEAFF.